Presented here are 21 T cell receptor beta chains from one specimen sequenced in a study of identical twins. TCRdb recomputed calls from the 5' RACE reads with MiXCR, one row per CDR3 protein. The top ten clones hold about 1.6% of a sample with over 550,000 distinct CDR3 sequences, under 8.5% of them seen once. These data also featured in a second study, about yellow fever vaccine responses in identical twins.

The specimen was PBMCs. Receptors originate from a woman aged 18-30 years in good health.

This chain connects TRBV5-1 to TRBJ2-1; 12 nucleotides align to TRBD1. V trimming: 0 bases; J trimming: 6 bases; junction bases outside the gene matches: 7. CDR3 length equals 17 residues. From germline, CDR1 is SGHRS and CDR2 YFSETQ. In DNA, the CDR3 is TGCGCCAGCAGCTTGGCGGGAGGGACAGGGGGCGTCAATGAGCAGTTCTTC. It encodes CASSLAGGTGGVNEQFF. Looking up the rest from reference TRBV5-1 and TRBJ2-1 gives the full variable domain: KAGVTQTPRYLIKTRGQQVTLSCSPISGHRSVSWYQQTPGQGLQFLFEYFSETQRNKGNFPGRFSGRQFSNSRSEMNVSTLELGDSALYLCASSLAGGTGGVNEQFFGPGTRLTVL.

Only a few counts were recorded for this clonotype. The chain employs TRBV2 and TRBJ2-2; 13 bases fit TRBD2. CDR3 length: 16 amino acids. V dropped 8 bases and J dropped 1; count of bases not matched to a gene: 4. Germline CDR1 and CDR2: SNHLY and FYNNEI. CDR3 DNA sequence: TGTGCCAGCCTCGGGACTAGCGGGGTGAACACCGGGGAGCTGTTTTTT. Protein sequence: CASLGTSGVNTGELFF.

This rearrangement joins TRBV27 to TRBJ2-5, with a tentative D call TRBD1 (7 bases). V lost 0 bases and J lost 7, with 18 bases in between. The germline CDR1 and CDR2 sequences are MNHEY and SMNVEV (reference sequence). This CDR3 is built from 16 residues. This CDR3 is CASSLSAGGRRRTQYF. CDR3 in DNA: TGTGCCAGCAGTTTATCGGCAGGGGGGCGGCGGAGGACCCAGTACTTC.

This clonotype has only a few counts. The chain is built from TRBV12-3 or TRBV12-4 and TRBJ1-5; unclear D gene. The CDR3 covers 13 residues. The germline V and J ends were trimmed by 6 bases and 2 bases, with 8 bases remaining between them. The CDR3 nucleotides are TGTGCCAGCAGCAATCAACGCAATCAGCCCCAGCATTTT. This translates into CASSNQRNQPQHF.

This rearrangement joins TRBV6-1 to TRBJ1-5; tentatively, D is TRBD1 (6 bases). V was shortened by 1 base and J by 2 bases, with 15 bases between the two germline ends. Germline loops: CDR1 MNHNS, CDR2 SASEGT. CDR3 length equals 17 residues. The CDR3 DNA sequence: TGTGCCAGCAGTGAAGTGTCATTCGGGGGCGGCAATCAGCCCCAGCATTTT. This gives the protein CASSEVSFGGGNQPQHF.

This clonotype was seen repeatedly, ten times or more. The V and J genes are TRBV12-3 or TRBV12-4 and TRBJ2-7; D remains ambiguous. The CDR3 totals 13 residues. Trimming removed 1 base from V and 3 bases from J, with 7 bases in between. CDR3 DNA sequence: TGTGCCAGCAGTTTAGAGAGACACTACGAGCAGTACTTC. This gives the protein CASSLERHYEQYF.

This clonotype was recorded a few times. The CDR3 DNA is TGTGCCAGCAGTTTAGGTCTTCAAAACATTCAGTACTTC. This gives the protein CASSLGLQNIQYF. The V and J genes are TRBV12-3 or TRBV12-4 and TRBJ2-4; no definite D call. The CDR3 is made up of 13 amino acids. Trimming cost V 1 base and J 5 bases, with 6 bases left between them.

The CDR3 loop reads CASSRTEWGVGGYTF. The CDR3 DNA is TGTGCCAGCAGCCGCACCGAATGGGGGGTAGGAGGCTACACCTTC. The V gene is TRBV6-1, the J gene TRBJ1-2; TRBD1 might be the D (5 bases). The CDR3 runs to 15 residues. V lost 6 bases, J lost 8 bases, and 22 bases lay in between. Germline lookup yields CDR1 MNHNS and CDR2 SASEGT.

The table lists this clonotype with many counts. V and J are TRBV12-3 or TRBV12-4 and TRBJ2-1; 10 bases align to TRBD2. The J segment lost 7 bases and the V segment lost 7 bases, leaving 10 bases of the junction unmatched. This CDR3 contains 15 residues. The CDR3 loop reads CASMVQAGGPNEQFF. In nucleotides, the CDR3 is TGTGCCAGCATGGTGCAAGCGGGAGGGCCAAATGAGCAGTTCTTC.

This clonotype has just a few counts. The chain couples TRBV6-1 to TRBJ1-5, with 11 bases that match TRBD1. This CDR3 spans 14 amino acids. V gave up 8 bases and J gave up 3 bases; unmatched junction bases: 3. Germline-derived CDR1 and CDR2 are MNHNS and SASEGT. DNA for the CDR3: TGTGCCAGCGGGACAGGGGGATACAATCAGCCCCAGCATTTT. Its protein product is CASGTGGYNQPQHF.

This rearrangement joins TRBV12-3 or TRBV12-4 to TRBJ2-7; the D is unclear. The V end lost 3 bases, the J end lost 8 bases, and 8 bases lay between the germline ends. The CDR3 has 11 amino acids. In DNA form, the CDR3 reads TGTGCCAGCAGTTTCTATACGCAGCAGTACGTC. Protein sequence: CASSFYTQQYV.

This clonotype was counted a few times. This chain connects TRBV6-4 to TRBJ1-2; D might be TRBD1 (6 bases). V was cut by 1 base and J by 7 bases, with 10 bases left in between. CDR1 and CDR2 (germline): MRHNA, SNTAGT. There are 13 residues in the CDR3. This CDR3 reads CASSDLGGSGYTF. DNA for the CDR3: TGTGCCAGCAGTGACTTGGGGGGCTCTGGCTACACCTTC.

This clonotype was observed at least ten times. The genes are TRBV10-3 and TRBJ2-3, with 7 positions matching TRBD1. The CDR3 is 13 amino acids. V shed 6 bases, J shed 2 bases, and the junction held 2 bases outside the gene matches. Germline loops: CDR1 ENHRY, CDR2 SYGVKD. The CDR3 region is CAIRGQYTDTQYF. The CDR3 nucleotides are TGTGCCATCAGGGGACAGTACACAGATACGCAGTATTTT.

The chain joins TRBV3-1 to TRBJ1-2, with D possibly matching TRBD1 (6 bases). The germline CDR1 and CDR2 sequences are LGHDT and YNNKEL (reference sequence). V lost 0 bases and J lost 4, with 12 bases in between. This CDR3 is 15 amino acids long. The CDR3 protein is CASSQDAGAGYGYTF. DNA of the CDR3: TGTGCCAGCAGCCAAGACGCGGGGGCAGGCTATGGCTACACCTTC.

This clonotype was detected only a few times. The rearrangement joins TRBV2 to TRBJ2-5; D gene unclear. V was cut by 7 bases and J by 4 bases, with 4 bases left in between. CDR3 length: 10 residues. Germline lookup yields CDR1 SNHLY and CDR2 FYNNEI. CDR3 coding DNA: TGTGCCAGCATGGCAGAGACCCAGTACTTC. It specifies CASMAETQYF.

The chain links TRBV29-1 to TRBJ2-2; 8 bases align to TRBD2. The V gene end was trimmed by 7 bases and the J gene end by 0 bases; junction bases not matched to a gene: 7. The CDR3 is 15 amino acids. Germline V gene data show CDR1 as SQVTM and CDR2 as ANQGSEA. The CDR3 region has the DNA TGCAGCGCCCATGCCGGGGGGGCGAACACCGGGGAGCTGTTTTTT. Protein: CSAHAGGANTGELFF.

This clonotype was detected many times. The V gene is TRBV6-1, the J gene TRBJ2-5; tentatively, D is TRBD1 or TRBD2 (6 bases each). Looked up from germline, CDR1 is MNHNS and CDR2 is SASEGT. The CDR3 consists of 14 residues. V was trimmed by 6 bases and J by 1 base, leaving 12 bases between them. The CDR3 here is CASSVGGPQETQYF. The CDR3, as DNA: TGTGCCAGCAGCGTCGGGGGCCCCCAAGAGACCCAGTACTTC.

This chain joins TRBV6-1 and TRBJ2-5, with D tentatively TRBD1 (5 bases). V lost 8 bases and J lost 0, with 16 bases in between. Germline values: CDR1 MNHNS, CDR2 SASEGT. CDR3 length: 15 amino acids. The CDR3 DNA follows: TGTGCCAGCCACACCAGAAGGGGCCACCAAGAGACCCAGTACTTC. Protein sequence: CASHTRRGHQETQYF.

The chain employs TRBV24-1 and TRBJ2-2, with TRBD1 identical over 8 bases. The trim removed 2 bases at V and 0 bases at J, leaving 16 bases unmatched. This CDR3 region has 21 residues. Germline V gene sequence: CDR1 KGHDR, CDR2 SFDVKD. CDR3 in DNA: TGTGCCACCAGTGATTACAACCCGGGACAGGCTATATTTCCGAACACCGGGGAGCTGTTTTTT. Translating gives CATSDYNPGQAIFPNTGELFF.

The chain joins TRBV7-6 to TRBJ2-2, with a weak D call TRBD1 (5 bases). Trimming left V 4 bases short and J 1 base short, with 10 bases between. Germline V gene sequence: CDR1 SGHVS, CDR2 FNYEAQ. The CDR3 loop spans 15 amino acids. CDR3 nucleotides: TGTGCCAGCAGCTCGCACACAGGGAACACCGGGGAGCTGTTTTTT. Its protein is CASSSHTGNTGELFF.

V and J are TRBV7-2 and TRBJ2-1; D is unresolved. The V and J ends lost 2 bases and 6 bases respectively, with 8 bases between them. Germline V CDR1 and CDR2: SGHTA, FQGNSA. The CDR3 totals 13 residues. The CDR3 DNA reads as TGTGCCAGCAGCTTATCCCAGAGCAATGAGCAGTTCTTC. Translating gives CASSLSQSNEQFF.